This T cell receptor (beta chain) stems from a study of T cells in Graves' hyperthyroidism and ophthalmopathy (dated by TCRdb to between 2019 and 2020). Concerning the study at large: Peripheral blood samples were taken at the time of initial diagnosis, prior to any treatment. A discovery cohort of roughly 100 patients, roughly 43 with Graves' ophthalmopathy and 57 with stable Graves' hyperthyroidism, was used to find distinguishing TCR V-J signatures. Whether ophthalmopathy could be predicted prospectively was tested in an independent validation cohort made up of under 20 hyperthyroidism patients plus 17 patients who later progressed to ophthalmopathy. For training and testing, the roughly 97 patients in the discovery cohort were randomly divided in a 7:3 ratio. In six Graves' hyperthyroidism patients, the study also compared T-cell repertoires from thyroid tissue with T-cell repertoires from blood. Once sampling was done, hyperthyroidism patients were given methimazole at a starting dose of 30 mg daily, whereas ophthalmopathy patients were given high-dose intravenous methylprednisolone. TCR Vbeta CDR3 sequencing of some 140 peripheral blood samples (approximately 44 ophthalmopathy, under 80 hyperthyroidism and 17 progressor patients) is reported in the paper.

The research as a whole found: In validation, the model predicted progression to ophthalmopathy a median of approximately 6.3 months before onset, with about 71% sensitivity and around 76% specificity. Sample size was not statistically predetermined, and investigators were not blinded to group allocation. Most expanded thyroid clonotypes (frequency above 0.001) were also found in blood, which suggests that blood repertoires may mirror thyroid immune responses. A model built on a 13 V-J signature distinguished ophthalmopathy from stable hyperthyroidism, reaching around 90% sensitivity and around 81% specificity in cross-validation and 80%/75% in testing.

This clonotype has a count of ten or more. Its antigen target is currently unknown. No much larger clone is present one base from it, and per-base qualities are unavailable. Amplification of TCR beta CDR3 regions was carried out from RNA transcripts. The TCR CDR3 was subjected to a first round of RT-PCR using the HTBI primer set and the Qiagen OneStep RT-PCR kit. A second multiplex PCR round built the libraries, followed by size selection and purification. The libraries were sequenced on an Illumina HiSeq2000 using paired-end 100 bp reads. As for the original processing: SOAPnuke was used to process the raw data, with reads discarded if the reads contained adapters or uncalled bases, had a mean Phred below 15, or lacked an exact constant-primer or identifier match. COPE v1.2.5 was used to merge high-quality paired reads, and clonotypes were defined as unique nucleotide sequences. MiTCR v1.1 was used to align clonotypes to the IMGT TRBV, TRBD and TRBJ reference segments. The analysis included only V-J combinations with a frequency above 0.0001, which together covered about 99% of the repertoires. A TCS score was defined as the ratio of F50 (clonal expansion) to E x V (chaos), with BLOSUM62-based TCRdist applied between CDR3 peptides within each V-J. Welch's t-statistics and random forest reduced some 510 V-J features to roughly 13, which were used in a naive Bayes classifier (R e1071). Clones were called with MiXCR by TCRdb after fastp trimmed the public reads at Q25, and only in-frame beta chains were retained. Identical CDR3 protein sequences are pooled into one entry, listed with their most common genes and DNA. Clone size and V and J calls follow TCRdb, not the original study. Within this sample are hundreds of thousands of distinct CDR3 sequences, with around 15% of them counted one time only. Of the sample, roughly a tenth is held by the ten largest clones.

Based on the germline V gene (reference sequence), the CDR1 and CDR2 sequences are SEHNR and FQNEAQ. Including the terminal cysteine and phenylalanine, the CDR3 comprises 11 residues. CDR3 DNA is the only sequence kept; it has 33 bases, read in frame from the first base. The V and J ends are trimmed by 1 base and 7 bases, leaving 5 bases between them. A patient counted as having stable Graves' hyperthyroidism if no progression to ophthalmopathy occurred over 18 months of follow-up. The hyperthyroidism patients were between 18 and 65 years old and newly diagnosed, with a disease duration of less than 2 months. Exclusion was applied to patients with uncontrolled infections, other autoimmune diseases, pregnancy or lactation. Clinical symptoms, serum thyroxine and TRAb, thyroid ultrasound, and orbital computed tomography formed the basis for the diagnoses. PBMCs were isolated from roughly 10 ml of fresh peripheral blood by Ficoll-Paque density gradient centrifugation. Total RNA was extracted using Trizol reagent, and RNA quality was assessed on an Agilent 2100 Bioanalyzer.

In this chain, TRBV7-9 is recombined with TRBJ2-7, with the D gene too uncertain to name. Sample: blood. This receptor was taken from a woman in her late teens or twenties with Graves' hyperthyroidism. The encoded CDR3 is CASSLGEEQYF. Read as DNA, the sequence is TGTGCCAGCAGCTTAGGCGAAGAGCAGTACTTC.